Presented here are 8 T cell receptor beta chains from one specimen sequenced in a study of technical replicates of blood from a handful of donors. Using immunoSEQ multiplex PCR, the repertoire was profiled, and TCRdb retains in-frame clones only, with some absent. The repertoire includes 80,000 or so clones, 98% of them detected once, and less than 0.25% sits in the top ten. Sequencing was carried out using T cells isolated from PBMCs. All receptors derive from a human donor in good health.

This clone has more than one count but fewer than ten. The CDR3 DNA is TGCGCCAGCAGCCAGGGGGGGACCACTGAAGCTTTCTTT. Amino acids: CASSQGGTTEAFF. This chain links TRBV4-3 with TRBJ1-1; possible D gene TRBD1, 5 bases. This CDR3 region has 13 residues. V lost 3 bases and J 4 bases, leaving 9 bases between the germline ends. Per germline, CDR1 LGHNA and CDR2 YSLEER.

The chain joins TRBV19 to TRBJ2-1, with 8 positions matching TRBD2. The CDR3 loop spans 16 amino acids. Germline V gene lookup returns CDR1 LNHDA and CDR2 SQIVND (reference sequence). With V trimmed by 9 bases and J by 0 bases, 10 bases remained unmatched. In nucleotides, the CDR3 is TGTGCCAGCAAGCGGGAGACCTTTAGCTCCTACAATGAGCAGTTCTTC. Translating it yields CASKRETFSSYNEQFF.

The V call is TRBV5-1, the J call TRBJ1-4; 7 nucleotides line up with TRBD1. Germline V gene sequence: CDR1 SGHRS, CDR2 YFSETQ. The CDR3 is made up of 14 amino acids. After removal of 0 bases from V and 7 bases from J, the junction contained 3 bases not matched to a gene. In nucleotides, the CDR3 is TGCGCCAGCAGCTTGGACAGGGGCGCTGAAAAACTGTTTTTT. It is translated as CASSLDRGAEKLFF.

The chain couples TRBV4-3 to TRBJ1-5; D may be TRBD1 (5 bases). CDR3 length: 14 residues. Trimming cost V 2 bases and J 1 base, with 6 bases left between them. Per the germline V gene, CDR1 is LGHNA and CDR2 is YSLEER. The CDR3 protein is CASSQRQSNQPQHF. The CDR3 coding sequence is TGCGCCAGCAGCCAAAGACAGAGCAATCAGCCCCAGCATTTT.

CDR3 sequence reads: CASSQEDTGRAQPQHF. The CDR3 DNA reads TGTGCCAGCAGCCAAGAGGATACAGGGCGCGCTCAGCCCCAGCATTTT. The V gene is TRBV4-2, the J gene TRBJ1-5, with D possibly matching TRBD1 (6 bases). Germline assignment: CDR1 LGHNA and CDR2 YNFKEQ. Trimming cost V 0 bases and J 6 bases, with 15 bases left between them. The CDR3 spans 16 residues.

The chain uses TRBV7-3 and TRBJ2-3, with D tentatively TRBD2 (6 bases). Germline values: CDR1 SGHTA, CDR2 FQGTGA. V lost 3 bases, J lost 1 base, and 8 bases lay in between. CDR3 size: 14 residues. CDR3 nucleotide sequence: TGTGCCAGCAGCTTTTTAGCGGGCACAGATACGCAGTATTTT. Translation gives CASSFLAGTDTQYF.

This CDR3 is CASSVLDAGANTEAFF. Written as DNA, the CDR3 is TGTGCCAGCAGTGTACTTGATGCAGGGGCGAACACTGAAGCTTTCTTT. The J gene is TRBJ1-1, the V gene TRBV6-1, with D perhaps TRBD1 (6 bases). Germline values: CDR1 MNHNS, CDR2 SASEGT. The CDR3 is 16 amino acids. Trimming stripped 4 bases from V and 1 base from J, with 16 bases between.

The gene calls are TRBV5-1 and TRBJ2-7; a weak D match, TRBD1 (7 bases). The CDR3 extends over 15 amino acids. Trimming shortened V by 5 bases and J by 7 bases, and 22 bases separated the two germline ends. Per germline, CDR1 SGHRS and CDR2 YFSETQ. CDR3 DNA sequence: TGCGCCAGCAGACCTGAGGGGGCGTGGGGGAGGGAGCAGTACTTC. Protein sequence: CASRPEGAWGREQYF.